This T cell receptor (beta chain) was obtained from a study of T cell repertoires in cytomegalovirus infection. Background on the study: The public TCR beta signatures pointed to both CMV infection and matching HLA type. The study, taken as a whole, reports: Frequencies of public TCR beta families were cumulated, and this identified carriers of CMV plus the relevant HLA. In two of eight donors, the top clonotype was HLA-C-restricted CMV-specific.

This clonotype showed up many times. What it binds is not known. MiXCR, applied by TCRdb to the reads, yields one record per CDR3 protein. This sample carries hundreds of thousands of distinct CDR3 sequences, 24% of them seen once, and the ten largest clones take approximately 8.2%. CDR1 and CDR2 from the germline V gene are ENHRY and SYGVKD. This CDR3 spans 16 amino acids. The V and J ends lost 6 bases and 3 bases, in that order; junction bases with no gene match: 6. The genes are TRBV10-3 and TRBJ2-7; 15 bases are shared with TRBD2. The specimen was CD8+ T cells from PBMCs. The sequence came from a human donor in good health (CMV status not recorded). Some clones in this sample may be carry-over from other donors' samples. Here the CDR3 reads CAIRTGTSGGNYEQYF. For the CDR3, the DNA is TGTGCCATCAGAACCGGGACTAGCGGGGGGAACTACGAGCAGTACTTC.